These 19 T cell receptor beta chains were sequenced from one sample in a study of blood T cell repertoires in COVID-19. Measured with immunoSEQ multiplex PCR; TCRdb has only the in-frame clones, and not every one. The repertoire consists of 150,000 to 200,000 clones, with roughly nine tenths occurring once and the leading ten covering roughly 4%. The sequenced sample consisted of peripheral blood. These receptors were obtained from a woman in her seventies with acute or convalescent COVID-19.

V gene TRBV7-9 combines with J gene TRBJ1-1; D is possibly TRBD1 (5 bases). The CDR3 loop spans 17 amino acids. The germline gives CDR1 SEHNR, CDR2 FQNEAQ (reference sequence). Trimming left V 5 bases short and J 1 base short, with 20 bases between. CDR3 amino acids: CASSVARTGVWNTEAFF. The CDR3 coding sequence is TGTGCCAGCAGCGTGGCCCGCACGGGGGTGTGGAACACTGAAGCTTTCTTT.

This sequence joins TRBV5-1 and TRBJ1-4; D may be TRBD1 (6 bases). CDR3 length equals 16 residues. V lost 0 bases and J lost 7, with 16 bases in between. Germline CDR1 is SGHRS and CDR2 is YFSETQ. Here the CDR3 reads CASSLEVGRGSEKLFF. In nucleotides, the CDR3 is TGCGCCAGCAGCTTGGAAGTGGGGAGGGGGAGTGAAAAACTGTTTTTT.

The chain couples TRBV2 to TRBJ2-7; 8 bases line up with TRBD1. Germline V CDR1 and CDR2: SNHLY, FYNNEI. With V trimmed by 6 bases and J by 2 bases, 0 bases remained unmatched. CDR3 length equals 12 residues. The DNA for the CDR3 is TGTGCCAGCAGGGACAGGGCCTACGAGCAGTACTTC. It encodes CASRDRAYEQYF.

The chain uses TRBV7-3 and TRBJ2-3, with TRBD2 matching over 9 bases. V lost 8 bases to trimming and J lost 2 bases; unmatched junction nucleotides: 8. The germline gives CDR1 SGHTA, CDR2 FQGTGA. The CDR3 runs 15 residues. This chain's CDR3 is CASGPSGTYTDTQYF. In nucleotides, the CDR3 is TGTGCCAGCGGACCTAGCGGGACTTACACAGATACGCAGTATTTT.

V usage is TRBV5-6 and J usage is TRBJ2-7, with 7 bases identical to TRBD2. The CDR3 has 14 residues. The V segment lost 5 bases and the J segment 3 bases; nucleotides outside the gene matches: 8. Germline CDR1 SGHDT, CDR2 YYEEEE. The DNA of the CDR3 is TGTGCCAGCAGTCTGGGAGGGGACGGCTACGAGCAGTACTTC. Residues: CASSLGGDGYEQYF.

This rearrangement joins TRBV4-1 to TRBJ1-3; a possible D gene is TRBD1 (6 bases). Germline V gene sequence: CDR1 MGHRA, CDR2 YSYEKL. V lost 1 base and J lost 4, with 14 bases in between. This CDR3 is built from 16 residues. The DNA for the CDR3 is TGCGCCAGCAGCCAAGCAGAACAGGGCGTCGGAAACACCATATATTTT. Translating gives CASSQAEQGVGNTIYF.

The rearrangement uses TRBV19 and TRBJ2-1; D perhaps matches TRBD1 (6 bases). V lost 5 bases, J lost 6 bases, and 23 bases lay in between. Germline-derived CDR1 and CDR2 are LNHDA and SQIVND (reference sequence). This CDR3 is built from 17 residues. The CDR3, as DNA: TGTGCCAGTAGTCCCATGCACAGGGAACAAATTGGCAATGAGCAGTTCTTC. This gives the protein CASSPMHREQIGNEQFF.

This clone was observed a single time. This chain joins TRBV11-2 and TRBJ2-5; 11 bases match TRBD2. Germline values: CDR1 SGHAT, CDR2 FQNNGV. Losses at the gene ends were 1 base for V and 5 bases for J; bases not matched to a gene: 3. The CDR3 has 15 residues. CDR3: CASSLGTSGSETQYF. CDR3 nucleotides: TGTGCCAGCAGCTTAGGCACTAGCGGGAGTGAGACCCAGTACTTC.

This clone was observed a handful of times. The chain has TRBV14 and TRBJ2-2; a possible D gene is TRBD1 (5 bases). The CDR3 covers 16 residues. Between the trimmed V and J ends, which lost 2 bases and 6 bases, there was a span of 16 bases. CDR1 is SGHDN, CDR2 FVKESK, per germline. CDR3 sequence: CASSQLGESKAGELFF. CDR3 sequence (DNA): TGTGCCAGCAGCCAACTAGGGGAAAGTAAGGCCGGGGAGCTGTTTTTT. Supplemented by reference TRBV14 and TRBJ2-2, the full variable domain reads EAGVTQFPSHSVIEKGQTVTLRCDPISGHDNLYWYRRVMGKEIKFLLHFVKESKQDESGMPNNRFLAERTGGTYSTLKVQPAELEDSGVYFCASSQLGESKAGELFFGEGSRLTVL.

The chain has TRBV25-1 and TRBJ2-5, with D possibly TRBD2 on 5 matching bases. V was pared by 6 bases and J by 5 bases, with 13 bases between. Germline CDR1 is MGHDK and CDR2 is SYGVNS. This CDR3 spans 13 amino acids. CDR3 DNA: TGTGCCAGCAGCGTCTCGGGGTCCGAGACCCAGTACTTC. This translates into CASSVSGSETQYF.

The chain has TRBV7-3 and TRBJ2-3, with a tentative D call TRBD2 (5 bases). V lost 5 bases to trimming and J lost 2 bases, with 20 bases between them. Germline CDR1 and CDR2: SGHTA and FQGTGA. The CDR3 consists of 17 residues. CDR3 coding DNA: TGTGCCAGCAGCCCCCGGCGCCTAGCTAGCTCCACAGATACGCAGTATTTT. The encoded protein is CASSPRRLASSTDTQYF.

V is TRBV7-9 and J is TRBJ2-7; weak D call: TRBD1 (6 bases). CDR1 is SEHNR, CDR2 FQNEAQ, per germline (reference sequence). Trimming stripped 0 bases from V and 6 bases from J, with 15 bases between. This CDR3 contains 15 residues. The CDR3 region is CASSLALGQLSEQYF. The CDR3 bases are TGTGCCAGCAGCTTAGCGCTCGGACAGCTTAGCGAGCAGTACTTC. Full variable domain (remainder filled in from reference TRBV7-9 and TRBJ2-7): DTGVSQNPRHKITKRGQNVTFRCDPISEHNRLYWYRQTLGQGPEFLTYFQNEAQLEKSRLLSDRFSAERPKGSFSTLEIQRTEQGDSAMYLCASSLALGQLSEQYFGPGTRLTVT.

In its sample, this clone was seen a few times. The chain is built from TRBV4-2 and TRBJ1-2, with no clear D. Trimming pared 0 bases from V and 4 bases from J, leaving 6 bases between. There are 13 residues in the CDR3. CDR1 is LGHNA and CDR2 is YNFKEQ in the germline V gene. Here the CDR3 reads CASSQDRPYGYTF. The CDR3 nucleotides are TGTGCCAGCAGCCAAGATCGTCCCTATGGCTACACCTTC.

V and J are TRBV7-2 and TRBJ2-3, with D tentatively TRBD1 (5 bases). This CDR3 is built from 12 residues. CDR1 and CDR2 (germline): SGHTA, FQGNSA. Trimming removed 3 bases from V and 6 bases from J, with 7 bases in between. The chain's CDR3 is CASSFAGDTQYF. CDR3 nucleotide sequence: TGTGCCAGCAGCTTTGCAGGGGATACGCAGTATTTT.

The chain is built from TRBV6-5 and TRBJ1-6, with 9 nucleotides matching TRBD1. Germline trimming cut 3 bases from V and 8 bases from J; bases unmatched to any gene: 8. The CDR3 length is 16 residues. Germline lookup yields CDR1 MNHEY and CDR2 SVGAGI. CDR3 nucleotides: TGTGCCAGCAGTTATCGCCCGGGACAGGGTTATTCACCCCTCCACTTT. Protein: CASSYRPGQGYSPLHF.

As for this clone: Other DNA sequences in this specimen translate into the identical CDR3. The V gene is TRBV19, the J gene TRBJ1-5; D possibly corresponds to TRBD1 (5 bases). This CDR3 spans 15 amino acids. Germline lookup yields CDR1 LNHDA and CDR2 SQIVND (reference sequence). The ends were cut back, 2 bases at V and 7 bases at J, with 15 bases in the middle. The CDR3 loop is CASSIRGQGGQPQHF. The CDR3 DNA follows: TGTGCCAGTAGTATACGTGGGCAGGGAGGACAGCCCCAGCATTTT.

The chain combines TRBV27 with TRBJ2-5; 15 bases align to TRBD2. After removal of 6 bases from V and 3 bases from J, the junction contained 11 bases not matched to a gene. From germline, CDR1 is MNHEY and CDR2 SMNVEV (reference sequence). The CDR3 has 18 residues. In DNA form, the CDR3 reads TGTGCCAGCAGAAACCATACCGGGACTAGCGGGAGGAAAGAGACCCAGTACTTC. This codes for CASRNHTGTSGRKETQYF.

The chain uses TRBV28 and TRBJ1-2, with unresolved D. V was cut by 5 bases and J by 4 bases, with 11 bases left in between. Germline V lookup: CDR1 MDHEN, CDR2 SYDVKM. The CDR3 length is 13 residues. CDR3 DNA sequence: TGTGCCAGCAGTACAACACAGACCTATGGCTACACCTTC. It yields the protein CASSTTQTYGYTF.

The rearrangement joins TRBV24-1 to TRBJ2-1; 8 nucleotides align to TRBD2. With 3 bases clipped from V and 0 bases from J, the junction kept 6 bases outside the gene matches. This CDR3 spans 17 amino acids. In germline, CDR1 is KGHDR, CDR2 SFDVKD. CDR3 in amino acids: CATSDRGRTTSYNEQFF. The CDR3 bases are TGTGCCACCAGTGATCGCGGGAGGACCACCTCCTACAATGAGCAGTTCTTC.